Listed below are T cell receptor beta chains from one sample, sequenced in a study of cytomegalovirus exposure and HLA in healthy donors. The table came from immunoSEQ multiplex PCR; TCRdb's copy has only in-frame clones and leaves some out. The repertoire holds about 99,000 clones, with 78% as singletons. The sample taken for sequencing was PBMCs. The receptors here all came from a woman in her thirties or forties in good health and CMV-seronegative. The CDR3 runs from the conserved cysteine through the conserved F or W. Each record gives: clone size, V gene, D gene, J gene, CDR3 protein, CDR3 DNA. The D gene is left open where the match is weak. Some rows have no size entry. The others give once, few or many, or a class for an expanded clone.

NA	TRBV30	TRBD2	TRBJ2-1	CAWSYPLAEIYNEQFF	TGTGCCTGGAGTTACCCACTAGCGGAGATCTACAATGAGCAGTTCTTC
NA	TRBV6-1	NA	TRBJ2-4	CASSGVATQNIQYF	TGTGCCAGCAGTGGTGTAGCCACGCAAAACATTCAGTACTTC
NA	TRBV6-5	NA	TRBJ1-3	CASTGASGNTIYF	TGTGCCAGCACGGGAGCAAGCGGAAACACCATATATTTT
NA	TRBV19	NA	TRBJ1-2	CASARQLSNYGYTF	TGTGCCAGCGCACGACAGCTCTCTAACTATGGCTACACCTTC
NA	TRBV5-4	NA	TRBJ2-5	CASSLWGVLETQYF	TGTGCCAGCAGCTTGTGGGGGGTCTTAGAGACCCAGTACTTC
NA	TRBV28	NA	TRBJ1-4	CASLAPSYEKLFF	TGTGCCAGCCTCGCTCCGAGCTATGAAAAACTGTTTTTT
NA	TRBV7-8	TRBD1	TRBJ2-7	CASSSTGTGSHEQYF	TGTGCCAGCAGCTCGACCGGGACAGGGTCACACGAGCAGTACTTC
NA	TRBV25-1	NA	TRBJ1-2	CASSRGEAGRGYGYTF	TGTGCCAGCAGTCGGGGGGAGGCAGGGAGAGGCTATGGCTACACCTTC
NA	TRBV6-5	NA	TRBJ2-5	CASGQGGSETQYF	TGTGCCAGCGGGCAGGGTGGTTCGGAGACCCAGTACTTC
NA	TRBV7-2	TRBD2	TRBJ2-1	CASSPTLASYNEQFF	TGTGCCAGCAGCCCCACACTAGCGTCCTACAATGAGCAGTTCTTC
NA	TRBV15	TRBD1	TRBJ2-7	CATSSLRGRVGERYEQYF	TGTGCCACCAGCAGCTTGAGGGGGCGGGTTGGGGAGAGGTACGAGCAGTACTTC
NA	TRBV15	TRBD1	TRBJ2-6	CATSRDLRGQGLTSGANVLTF	TGTGCCACCAGCAGAGATCTCCGGGGACAGGGCCTGACCTCTGGGGCCAACGTCCTGACTTTC
few	TRBV19	NA	TRBJ2-2	CASSMRDGRHGELFF	TGTGCCAGTAGTATGCGGGATGGTCGTCACGGGGAGCTGTTTTTT
once	TRBV6-5	TRBD1	TRBJ2-7	CASSYSLGRGQDEQYF	TGTGCCAGCAGTTACTCCCTAGGCAGGGGGCAGGACGAGCAGTACTTC
NA	TRBV19	TRBD1	TRBJ1-2	CASSDLNRDRVLGYTF	TGTGCCAGTAGTGACCTCAACCGGGACAGGGTGTTAGGCTACACCTTC
once	TRBV18	TRBD2	TRBJ2-7	CASSPRREGRYEQYF	TGTGCCAGCTCACCACGCCGGGAGGGCCGGTACGAGCAGTACTTC
NA	TRBV27	NA	TRBJ2-7	CASSRTDSTYEQYF	TGTGCCAGCAGTCGAACCGACAGTACCTACGAGCAGTACTTC
NA	TRBV7-8	NA	TRBJ2-1	CASSLALLNEQFF	TGTGCCAGCAGCTTAGCACTCCTCAATGAGCAGTTCTTC
NA	TRBV6-5	NA	TRBJ1-5	CASSSTTPYSNQPQHF	TGTGCCAGCAGTTCAACGACACCCTATAGCAATCAGCCCCAGCATTTT
NA	TRBV19	TRBD1	TRBJ1-2	CASSMPGQLYTF	TGTGCCAGTAGTATGCCGGGACAGTTATACACCTTC
NA	TRBV5-5	NA	TRBJ2-7	CASSLRPGTTYEQYF	TGTGCCAGCAGCTTGCGGCCAGGGACAACCTACGAGCAGTACTTC
NA	TRBV5-8	NA	TRBJ1-1	CASSFRGGNTEAFF	TGTGCCAGCAGCTTTAGGGGTGGAAACACTGAAGCTTTCTTT
NA	TRBV28	TRBD1	TRBJ2-7	CASSGQGRYEQYF	TGTGCCAGCAGTGGACAGGGACGCTACGAGCAGTACTTC
NA	TRBV5-5	NA	TRBJ2-2	CASSLGGPGELFF	TGTGCCAGCAGCTTGGGAGGTCCCGGGGAGCTGTTTTTT
NA	TRBV18	TRBD1	TRBJ1-2	CASSPRQGEVDGYTF	TGTGCCAGCTCACCGCGACAGGGGGAAGTCGATGGCTACACCTTC
NA	TRBV19	NA	TRBJ2-7	CASSPTYGSGQYF	TGTGCCAGTAGCCCGACTTATGGTTCTGGCCAGTACTTC